This T cell receptor beta chain emerged from a study of cytomegalovirus exposure and HLA in healthy donors. Measured with immunoSEQ multiplex PCR; TCRdb has only the in-frame clones, and not every one. This table has about 98,000 clones, roughly 85% appearing once. The validation cohort, a group of roughly 120 subjects, included the donors and was separate from the roughly 670-subject first cohort. Study results and caveats: One later analysis, an examination of the 120 validation repertoires, found that first-cohort TCR clusters tended to co-occur in them.

The CDR3 is made up of 14 amino acids. Trimming cost V 3 bases and J 8 bases, with 12 bases left between them. CDR1 SGHDT and CDR2 YYEEEE come from the germline V gene. Of note for this clone: Its antigen is undetermined.

The sequence was obtained from a woman aged 25 to 39 in good health and CMV-seronegative. Sequencing used PBMCs. This sequence joins TRBV5-6 and TRBJ1-6, with D possibly TRBD1 on 6 matching bases. CDR3 sequence (DNA): TGTGCCAGCAGCTCACAGGGTAGGGATTCACCCCTCCACTTT. Its translation: CASSSQGRDSPLHF. Based on the CDR3 plus reference TRBV5-6 and TRBJ1-6, the full variable domain is DAGVTQSPTHLIKTRGQQVTLRCSPKSGHDTVSWYQQALGQGPQFIFQYYEEEERQRGNFPDRFSGHQFPNYSSELNVNALLLGDSALYLCASSSQGRDSPLHFGNGTRLTVT.